This TCR beta chain was observed in a study of T-cell memory formation after mild COVID-19 (dated by TCRdb to about 2021). For the study in its entirety: TCR sequence clusters from the two donors were found to be largely donor specific. Longitudinal TCRalpha and TCRbeta repertoire sequencing tracked T-cell clones expanding and contracting after mild COVID-19 in two donors. Two young, previously healthy adult volunteers, one female and one male, were included in the cohort. Study-wide findings and limitations: The second-wave clones that peaked on day 37 were not confirmed to be SARS-CoV-2 specific. Only two mild cases were covered in the study, and larger cohorts including severe cases with pre-infection samples were considered necessary. Some responding clones were detected in pre-infection memory, suggesting pre-existing cross-reactive memory T cells joined the SARS-CoV-2 response. Contracting CD4+ clones were found mainly in CM and EM memory subsets, while CD8+ clones were enriched in EMRA. Clones that contracted from day 15 to 85 showed balanced CD4/CD8 phenotypes, whereas a second wave of clones that expanded from day 15 to 37 leaned towards CD4+.

The sequencer was an Illumina NovaSeq 6000. Using 5'RACE with constant-segment primers, TCRalpha and TCRbeta cDNA libraries were constructed, with sample barcodes and unique molecular identifiers added in the process. RNA was extracted from every sample with Trizol reagent. The libraries were amplified in two PCR steps, and the second step added a second sample barcode and Illumina TruSeq adapters. Sequencing of the libraries was done on an Illumina NovaSeq, producing 2 x 150 bp paired-end reads. The study's processing was this. Demultiplexing of reads and collapsing into UMI-guided consensus sequences were performed with migec v1.2.7. With mixcr v2.1.11, UMI consensuses were aligned to TRA and TRB V and J templates and assembled into clonotypes. Expanded or contracted clonotypes were those called significant by both edgeR and NoisET, with noise models trained on biological replicates. For edgeR calls, the cutoffs were a false discovery rate-adjusted p below 0.01 and a log2 fold-change threshold of 1. PCA with hierarchical clustering of max-normalized trajectories of the 1000 most abundant clonotypes was used as exploratory dynamics analysis. Separately sequenced CD4+ and CD8+ repertoires were used to assign the CD4 or CD8 phenotype of responding clones. TCRdb ran its own pipeline on the public reads, namely fastp trimming at Q25 and MiXCR clone calling, and kept in-frame beta chains. Records with the same CDR3 protein are collapsed into one entry carrying the most frequent genes and DNA. The V and J calls come from TCRdb's annotation, not from the publication. Recorded for this sample are roughly 580,000 distinct CDR3 sequences; about a sixth of them occurred a single time. Together, the top ten hold 12% of the sample.

Ficoll-Paque density gradient centrifugation was used to isolate PBMCs. A word on this clonotype: Its antigen is currently not known. No base-level quality is on record; no much larger clone is a single base apart.

Trimming takes 0 bases from V and 3 bases from J, and the germline ends sit 14 bases apart. From a lookup of the germline V gene, CDR1 and CDR2 are MGHRA and YSYEKL. Reading from cysteine to phenylalanine, the CDR3 counts 16 amino acids. The kept DNA is CDR3 alone, 48 bases in frame from the first base. This TCR was sampled from an adult woman who had mild COVID-19 (a few samples of this study predate the infection). The sample titles of this study are shuffled in the database, so cell type and time point are left out; the donor was told from shared clones. The receptor chain draws on TRBV4-1 and TRBJ1-1, with the D gene not clear enough to name. Sequencing was carried out using PBMCs or a T cell subset sorted from them (not recorded which). The CDR3 sequence is CASSQERAQEDTEAFF. The nucleotides read TGCGCCAGCAGCCAAGAAAGGGCACAAGAGGACACTGAAGCTTTCTTT.